The clone carrying this TCR beta chain was seen just once. Antigen unknown. The primer mix had 60 Vbeta and 13 Jbeta primers. TCRdb's copy holds only in-frame clones and misses some; the assay was immunoSEQ multiplex PCR. The repertoire includes some 220,000 clones, roughly four fifths of them detected once, and about 0.58% sits in the top ten. CDR3 size: 13 residues. V shed 1 base and J shed 2 bases, with 6 bases lying between them. Germline assignment: CDR1 MGHRA and CDR2 YSYEKL. The source of the sample is a study of cytomegalovirus exposure and HLA in healthy donors. General observations from the study: Cytomegalovirus-associated TCR beta chains were listed, numbering 164.

Sequenced material: PBMCs. The sequence derives from a woman aged 40 to 49 in good health and CMV-seronegative. V usage is TRBV4-1 and J usage is TRBJ2-7; D not certain. CDR3 nucleotides: TGCGCCAGCAGCCAAGGAACAACCTACGAGCAGTACTTC. It specifies CASSQGTTYEQYF.